This TCR beta chain was obtained from a study of response to subunit inactivated influenza vaccine. Via MiXCR, TCRdb re-called the RT-PCR reads, giving one row per CDR3 protein. The profile shows more than 550,000 distinct CDR3 sequences, around 11% of them singletons. Germline trimming cut 3 bases from V and 7 bases from J; bases unmatched to any gene: 8. The CDR3 sequence is 15 residues long. CDR1 is KGHSH, CDR2 LQKENI, per germline. J is TRBJ2-5 and V is TRBV18, with 10 bases matching TRBD1. The input for sequencing was PBMCs from blood, taken on the day of vaccination. This TCR derives from a man in his forties or fifties who received an inactivated influenza vaccine. CDR3 in amino acids: CASSPQGQGLGTQYF. The CDR3 region has the DNA TGTGCCAGCTCACCGCAGGGACAGGGGCTTGGGACCCAGTACTTC.